This T cell receptor beta chain is drawn from a study of control samples from healthy donors and cancer patients (dated by TCRdb to 2018 to 2020). Its CDR3 holds 14 amino acids, cysteine through phenylalanine. Only the CDR3 DNA stays, 42 bases, in frame from base 1. V loses 7 bases, J loses 6 bases, and the germline ends lie 13 bases apart. Looking up the germline V gene yields CDR1 SNHLY and CDR2 FYNNEI. This clone came up once. What this receptor recognizes is not known. Per-nucleotide qualities are absent, and no much larger clonotype sits a single base away. Receptor amplification or capture employed the immunoSEQ multiplex PCR assay. TCRdb obtained this table from immuneACCESS and retained in-frame rearrangements with V and J assigned. These tables miss some clones; where compared with another copy, unresolved V genes account for less than half of the shortfall, and the remainder is unexplained. Recorded for this sample are some 30,000 clones; 91% of them occurred a single time. Around 12% of the sample rests with the top ten.

The source of this sequence is a man in his fifties with lung cancer. The chain couples TRBV2 to TRBJ1-6; TRBD1 is perhaps the D gene, given 5 matching bases. Sequencing input: PBMCs. CDR3 reads: CASTQRGFNSPLHF. The nucleotide sequence is TGTGCCAGCACCCAAAGGGGTTTTAATTCACCCCTCCACTTT.